A single sample gave rise to the 17 T cell receptor beta chains below, sequenced in a study of T cell repertoires in ileal Crohn's disease. Data came from immunoSEQ multiplex PCR; TCRdb stores just in-frame clones and leaves some out. This repertoire shows fewer than 10,000 clones, around four fifths found once; its top ten account for approximately 8.4%. Material for sequencing was ileal tissue. Receptors were obtained from an adult with Crohn's disease.

This sequence joins TRBV5-5 and TRBJ2-5, with TRBD2 identical over 8 bases. The V and J ends lost 0 bases and 5 bases, in that order; junction bases with no gene match: 3. Germline assignment: CDR1 SGHKS and CDR2 YYEKEE (reference sequence). The CDR3 runs 14 residues. CDR3 in amino acids: CASSLASGYETQYF. DNA of the CDR3: TGTGCCAGCAGCTTGGCTAGCGGGTATGAGACCCAGTACTTC.

By share, this clone ranks as large. This sequence joins TRBV29-1 and TRBJ1-1; weak D call: TRBD1 (5 bases). Trimming stripped 5 bases from V and 4 bases from J, with 14 bases between. The germline gives CDR1 SQVTM, CDR2 ANQGSEA. The CDR3 is 13 residues long. CDR3 loop: CSVFTGRGTEAFF. The CDR3 bases are TGCAGCGTTTTTACGGGGAGGGGCACTGAAGCTTTCTTT.

The rearrangement joins TRBV2 to TRBJ1-5; TRBD1 aligns across 8 bases. Germline CDR1 SNHLY, CDR2 FYNNEI. The CDR3 covers 15 residues. V dropped 6 bases and J dropped 2; count of bases not matched to a gene: 6. The CDR3 sequence: CASSGQGGGNQPQHF. CDR3 sequence (DNA): TGTGCCAGCAGCGGACAGGGTGGAGGCAATCAGCCCCAGCATTTT.

The chain uses TRBV5-1 and TRBJ2-3; 8 nucleotides line up with TRBD2. Germline trimming cut 4 bases from V and 5 bases from J; bases unmatched to any gene: 12. The CDR3 length is 16 residues. The germline V gene has CDR1 SGHRS and CDR2 YFSETQ. CDR3 in amino acids: CASSASGGLGIDTQYF. As DNA, the CDR3 is TGCGCCAGCAGCGCGAGCGGGGGACTAGGGATAGATACGCAGTATTTT. The full variable domain, completed using reference TRBV5-1 and TRBJ2-3, is KAGVTQTPRYLIKTRGQQVTLSCSPISGHRSVSWYQQTPGQGLQFLFEYFSETQRNKGNFPGRFSGRQFSNSRSEMNVSTLELGDSALYLCASSASGGLGIDTQYFGPGTRLTVL.

The chain recombines TRBV4-1 with TRBJ1-5; 7 bases are shared with TRBD1. The germline gives CDR1 MGHRA, CDR2 YSYEKL. The CDR3 sequence is 15 residues long. The V segment lost 2 bases and the J segment 4 bases; nucleotides outside the gene matches: 5. The CDR3 loop is CASSQPGQMNQPQHF. The CDR3 region has the DNA TGCGCCAGCAGCCAACCGGGACAGATGAATCAGCCCCAGCATTTT.

The rearrangement uses TRBV30 and TRBJ1-4, with D hard to call. V was trimmed by 3 bases and J by 6 bases, leaving 11 bases between them. CDR3 length equals 13 residues. Germline V gene sequence: CDR1 GTSNPN, CDR2 SVGIG (reference sequence). The CDR3 here is CAWRRRADEKLFF. The CDR3 DNA reads TGTGCCTGGAGGAGGAGGGCTGATGAAAAACTGTTTTTT.

The sample holds one count of this clone. The gene calls are TRBV30 and TRBJ1-2; unclear D gene. Trimming left V 2 bases short and J 4 bases short, with 8 bases between. Germline V CDR1 and CDR2: GTSNPN, SVGIG (reference sequence). This CDR3 spans 12 amino acids. The CDR3 DNA reads as TGTGCCTGGAGTTTGAGAGGCTATGGCTACACCTTC. Its translation: CAWSLRGYGYTF.

There are a few counts of this clone. The rearrangement links TRBV2 to TRBJ1-4, with D possibly matching TRBD1 (6 bases). V was pared by 6 bases and J by 7 bases, with 9 bases between. Germline assignment: CDR1 SNHLY and CDR2 FYNNEI. CDR3 length equals 12 residues. The CDR3 DNA reads TGTGCCAGCAGGGCAGGGGCTGAAAAACTGTTTTTT. Its translation: CASRAGAEKLFF.

Only a few counts were recorded for this clone. The chain links TRBV6-1 to TRBJ2-3; D is perhaps TRBD2 (6 bases). This CDR3 comprises 16 residues. Per germline, CDR1 MNHNS and CDR2 SASEGT. Trimming removed 2 bases at V and 0 bases at J, with 12 bases between. CDR3 region: CASSERGGVSTDTQYF. The CDR3, as DNA: TGTGCCAGCAGTGAACGGGGCGGGGTCAGCACAGATACGCAGTATTTT.

This sequence joins TRBV28 and TRBJ2-3; TRBD2 agrees at 10 bases. CDR1 MDHEN and CDR2 SYDVKM come from the germline V gene. J was trimmed by 7 bases and V by 6 bases; bases with no gene match: 19. This CDR3 contains 18 residues. The CDR3 protein is CASSPHPRLAGEEYTQYF. DNA for the CDR3: TGTGCCAGCAGCCCTCACCCAAGACTAGCGGGTGAGGAATATACGCAGTATTTT.

This clone was seen just once. The chain recombines TRBV9 with TRBJ2-7; D is perhaps TRBD2 (6 bases). Trimming stripped 7 bases from V and 0 bases from J, with 17 bases between. Germline CDR1 reads SGDLS; CDR2 reads YYNGEE. This CDR3 is built from 15 residues. CDR3 region: CASRHSEGLSYEQYF. The CDR3 DNA is TGTGCCAGCCGACACTCGGAGGGACTCTCCTACGAGCAGTACTTC.

V is TRBV28 and J is TRBJ1-1; D is uncertain. CDR1 and CDR2 (germline): MDHEN, SYDVKM. V lost 8 bases to trimming and J lost 3 bases, with 13 bases between them. This CDR3 comprises 13 residues. The CDR3 DNA follows: TGTGCCAGCGAAAAGAGGGAGGACACTGAAGCTTTCTTT. This codes for CASEKREDTEAFF.

The chain carries TRBV10-3 and TRBJ2-7; 8 bases match TRBD1. Germline CDR1 reads ENHRY; CDR2 reads SYGVKD. The V and J ends lost 10 bases and 1 base, in that order; junction bases with no gene match: 6. The CDR3 spans 13 residues. The CDR3 region is CATGQGISYEQYF. CDR3 nucleotide sequence: TGTGCCACAGGACAGGGAATATCCTACGAGCAGTACTTC.

The chain has TRBV19 and TRBJ1-5; D unresolved. V was clipped by 0 bases and J by 7 bases, with 7 bases between them. This CDR3 is built from 13 residues. CDR1 LNHDA and CDR2 SQIVND come from the germline V gene (reference sequence). CDR3 nucleotides: TGTGCCAGTAGTATAGAGCGGTCACAGCCCCAGCATTTT. This gives the protein CASSIERSQPQHF. The whole variable domain, filled in from reference TRBV19 and TRBJ1-5, reads DGGITQSPKYLFRKEGQNVTLSCEQNLNHDAMYWYRQDPGQGLRLIYYSQIVNDFQKGDIAEGYSVSREKKESFPLTVTSAQKNPTAFYLCASSIERSQPQHFGDGTRLSIL.

V gene TRBV28 combines with J gene TRBJ2-3, with a tentative D call TRBD2 (7 bases). The CDR3 runs to 14 residues. CDR1 is MDHEN and CDR2 is SYDVKM in the germline V gene. V lost 6 bases and J 4 bases, leaving 14 bases between the germline ends. As DNA, the CDR3 is TGTGCCAGCAGCCCGGGGGGCGAGTCAGATACGCAGTATTTT. As protein: CASSPGGESDTQYF.

This chain connects TRBV6-1 to TRBJ2-4; D is possibly TRBD1 (5 bases). Germline values: CDR1 MNHNS, CDR2 SASEGT. This CDR3 is built from 17 residues. V was shortened by 2 bases and J by 1 base, with 15 bases between the two germline ends. As DNA, the CDR3 is TGTGCCAGCAGTGAAAAAGGGGCAGAAGCGGCCAAAAACATTCAGTACTTC. It codes for CASSEKGAEAAKNIQYF.

This clone was counted a few times. The chain recombines TRBV29-1 with TRBJ1-2; D unresolved. Germline CDR1 SQVTM, CDR2 ANQGSEA. V was clipped by 4 bases and J by 2 bases, with 11 bases between them. CDR3 length: 13 amino acids. CDR3 protein: CSVGAGRNYGYTF. The DNA of the CDR3 is TGCAGCGTTGGGGCGGGAAGAAACTATGGCTACACCTTC.